The 5 T cell receptor beta chains below come from one sample, sequenced in a study of blood T cell repertoires in COVID-19. Assay used: immunoSEQ multiplex PCR; TCRdb lists only in-frame clones, some missing. The sample contains some 100,000 clones, 85% to 95% of which appear only once. Material for sequencing was peripheral blood. The receptors derive from a man between 50 and 59 years old with active COVID-19.

The CDR3 reads CASTRLAGGSGELFF. As DNA, the CDR3 is TGTGCCAGCACCAGACTAGCGGGAGGGTCCGGGGAGCTGTTTTTT. The gene calls are TRBV6-5 and TRBJ2-2; 14 bases line up with TRBD2. The V gene end was trimmed by 7 bases and the J gene end by 6 bases; junction bases not matched to a gene: 4. Germline assignment: CDR1 MNHEY and CDR2 SVGAGI. This CDR3 has 15 residues.

V gene TRBV5-1 combines with J gene TRBJ2-2; D not certain. The germline V and J ends were trimmed by 5 bases and 2 bases, with 13 bases remaining between them. Germline lookup yields CDR1 SGHRS and CDR2 YFSETQ. This CDR3 is built from 15 residues. For the CDR3, the DNA is TGCGCCAGCAGGCCCACGAATGGCAACACCGGGGAGCTGTTTTTT. Translating gives CASRPTNGNTGELFF. The complete variable domain, with remaining parts taken from reference TRBV5-1 and TRBJ2-2, reads KAGVTQTPRYLIKTRGQQVTLSCSPISGHRSVSWYQQTPGQGLQFLFEYFSETQRNKGNFPGRFSGRQFSNSRSEMNVSTLELGDSALYLCASRPTNGNTGELFFGEGSRLTVL.

The gene calls are TRBV5-1 and TRBJ2-2; 11 bases line up with TRBD2. The CDR3 covers 21 residues. V lost 4 bases, J lost 0 bases, and 17 bases stayed unmatched. CDR1 is SGHRS and CDR2 is YFSETQ in the germline V gene. CDR3 sequence: CASSLTRGAGTSGANTGELFF. DNA for the CDR3: TGCGCCAGCAGCCTGACTCGCGGCGCCGGGACTAGCGGAGCGAACACCGGGGAGCTGTTTTTT.

The rearrangement links TRBV27 to TRBJ1-2; the D gene is possibly TRBD1 (5 bases). This CDR3 spans 13 amino acids. Per germline, CDR1 MNHEY and CDR2 SMNVEV (reference sequence). V was trimmed by 6 bases and J by 3 bases, leaving 11 bases between them. DNA of the CDR3: TGTGCCAGCAGGTCGGGACTCGACTATGGCTACACCTTC. It codes for CASRSGLDYGYTF.

This chain joins TRBV19 and TRBJ2-6; TRBD1 matches at 7 bases. CDR1 LNHDA and CDR2 SQIVND come from the germline V gene (reference sequence). J was trimmed by 4 bases and V by 3 bases; bases with no gene match: 9. The CDR3 consists of 17 residues. CDR3 DNA sequence: TGTGCCAGTAGTATCAACAGGGGTTCGACCGGGGCCAACGTCCTGACTTTC. The encoded protein is CASSINRGSTGANVLTF.